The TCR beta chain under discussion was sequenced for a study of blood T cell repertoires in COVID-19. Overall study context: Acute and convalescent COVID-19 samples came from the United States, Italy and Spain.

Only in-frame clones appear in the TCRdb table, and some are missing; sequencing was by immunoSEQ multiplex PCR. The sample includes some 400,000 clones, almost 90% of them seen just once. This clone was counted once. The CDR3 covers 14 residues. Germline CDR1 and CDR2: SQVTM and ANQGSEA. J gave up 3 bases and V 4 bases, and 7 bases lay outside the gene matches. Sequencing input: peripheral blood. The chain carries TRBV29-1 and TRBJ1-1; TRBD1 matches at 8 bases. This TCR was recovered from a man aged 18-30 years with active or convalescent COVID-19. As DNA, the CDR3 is TGCAGCGTTGGGGGGGGACAGGAGTACACTGAAGCTTTCTTT. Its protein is CSVGGGQEYTEAFF.